This TCR beta chain was observed in a study of T-cell reconstitution after alpha-beta-depleted transplantation in children. This clonotype has only a few counts. Germline assignment: CDR1 SGHRS and CDR2 YFSETQ. V was cut by 4 bases and J by 1 base, with 15 bases left in between. This CDR3 has 16 amino acids. The library targeted TCRbeta and was prepared with unique molecular identifiers. TCRdb used MiXCR to reprocess the PCR reads, holding one entry per CDR3 protein. Of about 500,000 distinct CDR3 sequences listed, over 25% are singletons. The sequence was collected from a human donor who donated a stem cell graft to a child with aplastic anemia. Sequenced material: PBMCs from the stem cell graft donor, taken from the stem cell graft. The chain combines TRBV5-1 with TRBJ2-1; D may match TRBD1 or TRBD2 (5 bases each). This CDR3 is CASSGTGPVSYNEQFF. The CDR3, as DNA: TGCGCCAGCAGCGGGACGGGACCAGTATCCTACAATGAGCAGTTCTTC.